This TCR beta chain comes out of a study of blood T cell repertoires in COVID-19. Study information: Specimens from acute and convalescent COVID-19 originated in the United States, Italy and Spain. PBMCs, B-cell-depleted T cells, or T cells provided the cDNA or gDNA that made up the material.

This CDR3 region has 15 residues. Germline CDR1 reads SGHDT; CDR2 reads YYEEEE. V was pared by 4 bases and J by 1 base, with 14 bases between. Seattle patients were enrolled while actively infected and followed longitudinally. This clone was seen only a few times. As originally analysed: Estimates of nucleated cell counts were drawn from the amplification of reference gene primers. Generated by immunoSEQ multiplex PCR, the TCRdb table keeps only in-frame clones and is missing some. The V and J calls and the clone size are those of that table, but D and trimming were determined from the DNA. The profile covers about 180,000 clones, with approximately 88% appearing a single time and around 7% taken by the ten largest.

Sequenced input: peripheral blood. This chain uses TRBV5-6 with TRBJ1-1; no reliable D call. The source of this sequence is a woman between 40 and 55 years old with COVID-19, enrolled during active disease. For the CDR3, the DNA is TGTGCCAGCAGCCGACTTAATGAGGGGAACACTGAAGCTTTCTTT. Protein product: CASSRLNEGNTEAFF.